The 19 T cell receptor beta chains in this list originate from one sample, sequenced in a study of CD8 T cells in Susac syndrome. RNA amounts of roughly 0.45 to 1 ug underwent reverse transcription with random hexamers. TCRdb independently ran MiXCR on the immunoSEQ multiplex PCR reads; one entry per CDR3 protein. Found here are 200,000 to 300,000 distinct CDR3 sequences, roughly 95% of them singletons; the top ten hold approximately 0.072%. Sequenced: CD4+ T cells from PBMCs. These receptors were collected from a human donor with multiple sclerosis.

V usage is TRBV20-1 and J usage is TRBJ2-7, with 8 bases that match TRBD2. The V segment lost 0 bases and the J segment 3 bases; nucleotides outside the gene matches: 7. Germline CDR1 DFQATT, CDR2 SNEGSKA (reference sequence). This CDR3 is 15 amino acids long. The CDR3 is CSARDRGSGSYEQYV. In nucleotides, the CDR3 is TGCAGTGCTAGAGATCGGGGAAGCGGGAGCTACGAGCAGTACGTC.

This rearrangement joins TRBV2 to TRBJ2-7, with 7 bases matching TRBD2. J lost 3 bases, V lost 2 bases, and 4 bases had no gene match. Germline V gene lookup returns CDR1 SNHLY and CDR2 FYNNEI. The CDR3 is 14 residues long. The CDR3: CASSELAEIYEQYV. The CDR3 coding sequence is TGTGCCAGCAGTGAACTAGCGGAGATCTACGAGCAGTACGTC.

DNA of the CDR3: TGCGCCAGCAGTCAATCGAGTCTGCTGATCTCCTACGAGCAGTACGTC. It translates to CASSQSSLLISYEQYV. The rearrangement uses TRBV23-1 and TRBJ2-7; D gene unclear. TRBV23-1 is an open reading frame, and its role is uncertain. CDR3 length: 16 amino acids. The V and J ends lost 0 bases and 0 bases respectively, with 12 bases between them.

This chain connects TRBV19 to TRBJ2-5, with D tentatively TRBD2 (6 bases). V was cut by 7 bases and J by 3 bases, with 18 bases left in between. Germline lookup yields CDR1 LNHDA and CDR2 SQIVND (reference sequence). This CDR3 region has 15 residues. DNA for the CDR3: TGTGCCAGTAAAAGCAGCGGGCGGGTAGAAGAGACCCAGTACTTC. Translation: CASKSSGRVEETQYF.

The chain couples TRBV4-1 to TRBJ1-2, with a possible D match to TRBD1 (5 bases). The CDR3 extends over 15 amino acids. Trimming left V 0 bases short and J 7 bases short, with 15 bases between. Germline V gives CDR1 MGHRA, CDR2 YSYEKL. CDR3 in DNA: TGCGCCAGCAGCCAAGAGTCCAGGGTCTTACGTGGCTACACCTTC. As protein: CASSQESRVLRGYTF.

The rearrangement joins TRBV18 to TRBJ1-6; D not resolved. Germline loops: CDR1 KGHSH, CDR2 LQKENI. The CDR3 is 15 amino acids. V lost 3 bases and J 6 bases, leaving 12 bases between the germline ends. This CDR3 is CASSPQHGSNSPLHF. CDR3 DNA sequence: TGTGCCAGCTCACCGCAACATGGGTCTAATTCACCCCTCCACTTT.

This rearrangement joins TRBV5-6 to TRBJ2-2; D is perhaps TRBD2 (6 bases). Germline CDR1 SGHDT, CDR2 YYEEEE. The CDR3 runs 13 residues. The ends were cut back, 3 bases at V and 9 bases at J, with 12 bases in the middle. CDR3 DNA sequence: TGTGCCAGCAGCTCGGGAGAGTTCAGGGAGCTGTTTTTT. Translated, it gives CASSSGEFRELFF.

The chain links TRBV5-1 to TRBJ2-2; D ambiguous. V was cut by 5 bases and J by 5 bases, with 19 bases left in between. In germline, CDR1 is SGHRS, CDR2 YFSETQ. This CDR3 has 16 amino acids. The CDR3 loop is CASSPPGFFQTGELFF. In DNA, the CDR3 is TGCGCCAGCAGTCCCCCCGGATTCTTTCAAACCGGGGAGCTGTTTTTT.

CDR3 amino acids: CASSSGKGSAGELFF. CDR3 nucleotides: TGTGCCAGCAGTTCCGGAAAAGGGTCCGCCGGGGAGCTGTTTTTT. The genes are TRBV28 and TRBJ2-2, with unresolved D. CDR1 MDHEN and CDR2 SYDVKM come from the germline V gene. The CDR3 totals 15 residues. Trimming removed 4 bases from V and 6 bases from J, with 15 bases in between.

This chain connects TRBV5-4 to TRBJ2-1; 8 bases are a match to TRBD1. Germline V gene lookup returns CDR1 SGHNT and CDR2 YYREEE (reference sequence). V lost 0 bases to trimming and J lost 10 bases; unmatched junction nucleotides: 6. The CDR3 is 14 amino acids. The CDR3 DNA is TGTGCCAGCAGCTTGGATTCAGGGGGCGGGGAGCAGTTCTTC. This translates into CASSLDSGGGEQFF.

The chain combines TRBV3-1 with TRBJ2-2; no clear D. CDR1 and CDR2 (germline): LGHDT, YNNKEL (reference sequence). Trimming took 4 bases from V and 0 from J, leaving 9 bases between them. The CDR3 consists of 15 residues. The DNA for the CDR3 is TGTGCCAGCAGCCTGGGGTCATCGAACACCGGGGAGCTGTTTTTT. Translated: CASSLGSSNTGELFF.

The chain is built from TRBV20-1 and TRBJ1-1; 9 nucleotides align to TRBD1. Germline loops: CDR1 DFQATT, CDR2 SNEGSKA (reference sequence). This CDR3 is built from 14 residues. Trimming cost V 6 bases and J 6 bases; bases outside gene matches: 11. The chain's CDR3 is CSARQTGGRAEAFF. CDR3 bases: TGCAGTGCCCGTCAGACAGGGGGGAGAGCTGAAGCTTTCTTT.

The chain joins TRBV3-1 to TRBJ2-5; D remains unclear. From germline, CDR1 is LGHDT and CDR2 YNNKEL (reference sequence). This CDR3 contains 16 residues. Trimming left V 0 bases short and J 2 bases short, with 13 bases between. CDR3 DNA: TGTGCCAGCAGCCAAGAATTTACTACCAAACAAGAGACCCAGTACTTC. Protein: CASSQEFTTKQETQYF.

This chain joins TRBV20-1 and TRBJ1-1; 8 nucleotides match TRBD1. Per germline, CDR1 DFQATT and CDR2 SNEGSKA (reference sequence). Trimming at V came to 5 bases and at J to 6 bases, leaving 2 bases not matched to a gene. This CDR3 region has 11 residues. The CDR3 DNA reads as TGCAGTGCTGGACAGGGTTCTGAAGCTTTCTTT. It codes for CSAGQGSEAFF.

This CDR3 is CAWRDREYEQYV. The DNA for the CDR3 is TGTGCCTGGAGGGACAGGGAGTACGAGCAGTACGTC. The chain joins TRBV30 to TRBJ2-7; TRBD1 matches 8 bases. The germline V gene has CDR1 GTSNPN and CDR2 SVGIG (reference sequence). V shed 3 bases, J shed 4 bases, and the junction held 2 bases outside the gene matches. This CDR3 region has 12 residues.

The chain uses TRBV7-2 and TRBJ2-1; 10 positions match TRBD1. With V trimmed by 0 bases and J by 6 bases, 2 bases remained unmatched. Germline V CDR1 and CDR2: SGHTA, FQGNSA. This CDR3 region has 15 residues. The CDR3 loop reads CASSLAGTGANEQFF. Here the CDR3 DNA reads TGTGCCAGCAGCTTAGCTGGGACAGGGGCCAATGAGCAGTTCTTC.

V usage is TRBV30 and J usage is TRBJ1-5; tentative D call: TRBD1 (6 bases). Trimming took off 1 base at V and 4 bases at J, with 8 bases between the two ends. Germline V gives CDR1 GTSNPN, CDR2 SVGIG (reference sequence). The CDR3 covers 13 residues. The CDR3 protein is CAWSGQANQPQHF. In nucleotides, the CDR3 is TGTGCCTGGAGTGGACAGGCAAATCAGCCCCAGCATTTT.

CDR3 amino acids: CASSLMSGAQETQYF. CDR3 coding DNA: TGTGCCAGCAGCTTAATGAGCGGGGCGCAAGAGACCCAGTACTTC. V is TRBV7-3 and J is TRBJ2-5; 7 nucleotides match TRBD2. CDR3 length equals 15 residues. The V and J ends lost 1 base and 2 bases, in that order; junction bases with no gene match: 4. Germline V CDR1 and CDR2: SGHTA, FQGTGA.

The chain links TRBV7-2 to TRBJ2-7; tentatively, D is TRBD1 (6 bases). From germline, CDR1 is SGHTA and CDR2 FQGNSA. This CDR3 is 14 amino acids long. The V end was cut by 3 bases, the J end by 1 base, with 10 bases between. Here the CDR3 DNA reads TGTGCCAGCAGCTTTCGACAGGCTTCCTACGAGCAGTACTTC. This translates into CASSFRQASYEQYF.